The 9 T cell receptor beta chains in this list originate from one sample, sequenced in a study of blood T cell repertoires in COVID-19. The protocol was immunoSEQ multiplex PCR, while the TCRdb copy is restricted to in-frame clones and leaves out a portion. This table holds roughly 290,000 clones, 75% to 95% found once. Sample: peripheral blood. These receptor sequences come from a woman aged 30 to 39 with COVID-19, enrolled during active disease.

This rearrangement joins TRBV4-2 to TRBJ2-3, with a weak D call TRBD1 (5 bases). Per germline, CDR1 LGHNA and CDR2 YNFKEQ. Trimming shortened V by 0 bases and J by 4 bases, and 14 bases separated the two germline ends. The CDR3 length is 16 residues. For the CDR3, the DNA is TGTGCCAGCAGCCAAGAAGCAGGGATTGGGGCAGATACGCAGTATTTT. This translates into CASSQEAGIGADTQYF.

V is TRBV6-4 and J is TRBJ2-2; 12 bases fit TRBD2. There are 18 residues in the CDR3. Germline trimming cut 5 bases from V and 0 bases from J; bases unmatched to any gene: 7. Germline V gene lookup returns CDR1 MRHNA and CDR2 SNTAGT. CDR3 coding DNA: TGTGCCAGCAGTAAGGGACTAGCGGGCTTCGCGAACACCGGGGAGCTGTTTTTT. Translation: CASSKGLAGFANTGELFF.

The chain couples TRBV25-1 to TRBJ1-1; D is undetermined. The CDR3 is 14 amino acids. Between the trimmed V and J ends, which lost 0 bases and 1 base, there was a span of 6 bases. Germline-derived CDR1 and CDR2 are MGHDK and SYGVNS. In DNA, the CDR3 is TGTGCCAGCAGTGAATATGGCGGGAACACTGAAGCTTTCTTT. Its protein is CASSEYGGNTEAFF.

The CDR3 is CASSLAGGRHGYTF. CDR3 coding DNA: TGTGCCAGCAGTTTGGCAGGGGGGAGGCATGGCTACACCTTC. This chain uses TRBV28 with TRBJ1-2, with 7 positions matching TRBD1. V shed 3 bases and J 6 bases; nucleotides not matched to a gene: 7. Germline V gene data show CDR1 as MDHEN and CDR2 as SYDVKM. This CDR3 contains 14 residues.

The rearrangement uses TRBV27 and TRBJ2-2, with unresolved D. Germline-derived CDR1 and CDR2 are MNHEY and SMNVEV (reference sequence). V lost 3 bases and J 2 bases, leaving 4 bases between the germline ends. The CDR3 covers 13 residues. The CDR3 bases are TGTGCCAGCAGTTTGGGCAACACCGGGGAGCTGTTTTTT. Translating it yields CASSLGNTGELFF.

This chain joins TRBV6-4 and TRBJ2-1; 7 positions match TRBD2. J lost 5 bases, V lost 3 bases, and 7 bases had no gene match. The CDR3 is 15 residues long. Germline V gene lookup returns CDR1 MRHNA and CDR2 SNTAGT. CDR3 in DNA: TGTGCCAGCAGTGATGTGGGAGGGCCTAACAATGAGCAGTTCTTC. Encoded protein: CASSDVGGPNNEQFF.

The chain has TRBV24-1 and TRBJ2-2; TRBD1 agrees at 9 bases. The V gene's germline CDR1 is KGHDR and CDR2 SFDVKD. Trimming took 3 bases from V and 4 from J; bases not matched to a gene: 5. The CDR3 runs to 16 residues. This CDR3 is CATSDTTGGRTGELFF. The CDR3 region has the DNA TGTGCCACCAGTGATACGACAGGGGGACGCACCGGGGAGCTGTTTTTT.

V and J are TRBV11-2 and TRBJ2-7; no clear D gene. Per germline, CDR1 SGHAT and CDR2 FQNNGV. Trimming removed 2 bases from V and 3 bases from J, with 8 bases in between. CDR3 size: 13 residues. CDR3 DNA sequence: TGTGCCAGCAGCTTATCGACTTTCTACGAGCAGTACTTC. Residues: CASSLSTFYEQYF.

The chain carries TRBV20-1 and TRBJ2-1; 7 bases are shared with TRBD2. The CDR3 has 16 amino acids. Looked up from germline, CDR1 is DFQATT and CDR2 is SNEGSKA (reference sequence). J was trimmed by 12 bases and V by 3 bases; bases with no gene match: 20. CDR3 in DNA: TGCAGTGCTAGTAGGTATACACCACAGCCCTCGGGGGGGCAGTTCTTC. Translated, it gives CSASRYTPQPSGGQFF.